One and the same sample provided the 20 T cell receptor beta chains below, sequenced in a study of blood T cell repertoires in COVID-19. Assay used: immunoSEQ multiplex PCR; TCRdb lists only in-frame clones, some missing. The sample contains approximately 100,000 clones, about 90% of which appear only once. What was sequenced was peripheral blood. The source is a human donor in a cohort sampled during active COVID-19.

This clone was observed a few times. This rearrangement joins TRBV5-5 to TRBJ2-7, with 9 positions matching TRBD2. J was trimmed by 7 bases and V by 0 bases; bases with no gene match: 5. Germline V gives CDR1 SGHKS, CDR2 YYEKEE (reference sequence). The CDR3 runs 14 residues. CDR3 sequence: CASSLGLAGSEQYF. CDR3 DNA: TGTGCCAGCAGCTTGGGTCTAGCGGGGTCGGAGCAGTACTTC.

CDR3: CASSLGQVRWVEAFF. In DNA form, the CDR3 reads TGTGCCAGCAGCTTAGGACAGGTTCGGTGGGTTGAAGCTTTCTTT. The genes are TRBV7-9 and TRBJ1-1, with a weak D call TRBD1 (6 bases). Germline V CDR1 and CDR2: SEHNR, FQNEAQ (reference sequence). This CDR3 region has 15 residues. Trimming cost V 1 base and J 7 bases, with 16 bases left between them.

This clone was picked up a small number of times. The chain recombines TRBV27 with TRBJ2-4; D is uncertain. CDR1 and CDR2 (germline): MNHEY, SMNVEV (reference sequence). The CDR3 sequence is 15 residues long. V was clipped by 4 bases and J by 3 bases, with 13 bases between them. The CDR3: CASSSKQTYKNIQYF. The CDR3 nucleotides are TGTGCCAGCAGTTCAAAACAGACCTACAAAAACATTCAGTACTTC.

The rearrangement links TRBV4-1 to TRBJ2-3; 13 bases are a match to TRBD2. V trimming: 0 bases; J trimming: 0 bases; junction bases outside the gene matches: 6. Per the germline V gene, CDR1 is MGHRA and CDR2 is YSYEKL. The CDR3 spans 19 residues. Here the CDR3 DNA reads TGCGCCAGCAGCCAAGATAGGGGACTAGCGGGGCGCAGCACAGATACGCAGTATTTT. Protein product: CASSQDRGLAGRSTDTQYF.

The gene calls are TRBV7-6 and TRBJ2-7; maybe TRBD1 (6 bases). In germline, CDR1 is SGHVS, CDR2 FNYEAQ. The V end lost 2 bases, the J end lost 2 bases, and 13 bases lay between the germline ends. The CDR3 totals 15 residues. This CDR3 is CASSLMTGQTYEQYF. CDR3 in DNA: TGTGCCAGCAGCTTAATGACGGGACAAACCTACGAGCAGTACTTC. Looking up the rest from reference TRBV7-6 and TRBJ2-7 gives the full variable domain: GAGVSQSPRYKVTKRGQDVALRCDPISGHVSLYWYRQALGQGPEFLTYFNYEAQQDKSGLPNDRFSAERPEGSISTLTIQRTEQRDSAMYRCASSLMTGQTYEQYFGPGTRLTVT.

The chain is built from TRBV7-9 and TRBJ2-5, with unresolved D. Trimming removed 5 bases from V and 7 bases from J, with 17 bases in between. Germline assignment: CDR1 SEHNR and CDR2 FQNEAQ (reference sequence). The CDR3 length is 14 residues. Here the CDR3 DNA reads TGTGCCAGCAGCCCCCGCGACTCCTCAACGACCCAGTACTTC. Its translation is CASSPRDSSTTQYF.

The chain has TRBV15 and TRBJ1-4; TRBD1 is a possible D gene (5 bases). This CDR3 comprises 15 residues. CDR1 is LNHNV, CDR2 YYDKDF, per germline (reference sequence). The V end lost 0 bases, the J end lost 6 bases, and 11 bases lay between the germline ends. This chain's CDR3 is CATSRDFRVHEKLFF. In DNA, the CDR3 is TGTGCCACCAGCAGAGATTTCAGGGTTCATGAAAAACTGTTTTTT.

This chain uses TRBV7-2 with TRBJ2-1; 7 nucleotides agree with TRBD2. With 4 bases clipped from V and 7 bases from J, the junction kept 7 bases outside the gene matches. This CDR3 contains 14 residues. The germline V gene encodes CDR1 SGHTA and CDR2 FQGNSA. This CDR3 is CASSYGLVSNEQFF. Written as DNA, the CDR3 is TGTGCCAGCAGCTACGGACTAGTCTCTAATGAGCAGTTCTTC.

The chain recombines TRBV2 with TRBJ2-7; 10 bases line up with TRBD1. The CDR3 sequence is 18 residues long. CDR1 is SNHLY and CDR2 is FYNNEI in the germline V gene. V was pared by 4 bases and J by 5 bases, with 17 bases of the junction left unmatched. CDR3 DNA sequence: TGTGCCAGCAGTGGAACTCATCACACCGGGACAGGGGATAACGAGCAGTACTTC. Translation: CASSGTHHTGTGDNEQYF.

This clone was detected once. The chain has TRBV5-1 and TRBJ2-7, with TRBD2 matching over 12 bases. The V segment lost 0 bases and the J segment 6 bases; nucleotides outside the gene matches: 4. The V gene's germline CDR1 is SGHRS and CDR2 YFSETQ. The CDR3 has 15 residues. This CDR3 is CASSLELAGGIEQYF. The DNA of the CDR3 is TGCGCCAGCAGCTTGGAGCTAGCGGGAGGGATCGAGCAGTACTTC. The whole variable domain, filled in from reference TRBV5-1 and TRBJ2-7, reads KAGVTQTPRYLIKTRGQQVTLSCSPISGHRSVSWYQQTPGQGLQFLFEYFSETQRNKGNFPGRFSGRQFSNSRSEMNVSTLELGDSALYLCASSLELAGGIEQYFGPGTRLTVT.

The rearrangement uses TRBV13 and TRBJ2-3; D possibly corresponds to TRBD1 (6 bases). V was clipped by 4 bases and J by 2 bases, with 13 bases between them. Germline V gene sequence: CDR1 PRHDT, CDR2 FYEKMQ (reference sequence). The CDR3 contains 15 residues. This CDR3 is CASSSGQRDTDTQYF. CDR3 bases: TGTGCCAGCAGCTCAGGACAGAGAGACACAGATACGCAGTATTTT.

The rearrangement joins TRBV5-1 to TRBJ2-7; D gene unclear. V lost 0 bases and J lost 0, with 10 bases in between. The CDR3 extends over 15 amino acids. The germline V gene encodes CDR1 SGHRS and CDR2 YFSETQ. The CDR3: CASSLGVMSSYEQYF. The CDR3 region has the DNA TGCGCCAGCAGCTTGGGAGTGATGAGCTCCTACGAGCAGTACTTC.

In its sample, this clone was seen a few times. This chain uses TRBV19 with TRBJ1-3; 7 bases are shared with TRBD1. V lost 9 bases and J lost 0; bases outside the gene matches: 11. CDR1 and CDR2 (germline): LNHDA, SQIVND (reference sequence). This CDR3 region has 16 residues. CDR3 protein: CASSDRASYSGNTIYF. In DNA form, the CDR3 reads TGTGCCAGCTCAGACAGGGCCTCCTACTCTGGAAACACCATATATTTT.

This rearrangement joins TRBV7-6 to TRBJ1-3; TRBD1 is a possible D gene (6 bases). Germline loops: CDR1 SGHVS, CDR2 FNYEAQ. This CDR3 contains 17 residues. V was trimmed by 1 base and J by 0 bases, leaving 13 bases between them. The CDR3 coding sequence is TGTGCCAGCAGCTTAGTGCCAGGGGAGAGCTCTGGAAACACCATATATTTT. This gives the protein CASSLVPGESSGNTIYF.

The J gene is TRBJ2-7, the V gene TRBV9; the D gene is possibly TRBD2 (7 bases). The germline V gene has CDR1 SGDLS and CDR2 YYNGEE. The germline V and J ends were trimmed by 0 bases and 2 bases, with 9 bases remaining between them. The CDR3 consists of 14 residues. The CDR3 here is CASSVGGGPYEQYF. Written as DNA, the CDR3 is TGTGCCAGCAGCGTAGGGGGGGGCCCCTACGAGCAGTACTTC.

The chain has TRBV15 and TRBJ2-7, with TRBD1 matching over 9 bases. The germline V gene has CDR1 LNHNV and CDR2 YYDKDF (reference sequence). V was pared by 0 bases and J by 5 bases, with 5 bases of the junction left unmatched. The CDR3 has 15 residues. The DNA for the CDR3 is TGTGCCACCAGCAGAGAACCGGGACAGGGACACGAGCAGTACTTC. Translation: CATSREPGQGHEQYF.

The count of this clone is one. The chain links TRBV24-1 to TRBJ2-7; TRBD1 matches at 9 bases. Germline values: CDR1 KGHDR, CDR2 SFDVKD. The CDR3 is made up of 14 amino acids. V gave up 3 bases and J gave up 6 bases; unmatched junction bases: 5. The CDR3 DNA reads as TGTGCCACCAGTGATAGGACAGGGGAAGCCGAGCAGTACTTC. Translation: CATSDRTGEAEQYF.

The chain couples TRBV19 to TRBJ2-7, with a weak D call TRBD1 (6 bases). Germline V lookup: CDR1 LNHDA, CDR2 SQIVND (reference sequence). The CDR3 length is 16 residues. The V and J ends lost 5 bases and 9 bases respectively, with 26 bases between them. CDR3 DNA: TGTGCCAGTAGTTCTGCCTACCGGGACACCTCCTTAGGGCAGTACTTC. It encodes CASSSAYRDTSLGQYF.

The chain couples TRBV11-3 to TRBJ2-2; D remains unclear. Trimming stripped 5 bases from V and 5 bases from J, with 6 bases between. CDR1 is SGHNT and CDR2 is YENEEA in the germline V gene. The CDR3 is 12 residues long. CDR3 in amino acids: CASSPMTGELFF. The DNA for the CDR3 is TGTGCCAGCAGCCCCATGACCGGGGAGCTGTTTTTT.

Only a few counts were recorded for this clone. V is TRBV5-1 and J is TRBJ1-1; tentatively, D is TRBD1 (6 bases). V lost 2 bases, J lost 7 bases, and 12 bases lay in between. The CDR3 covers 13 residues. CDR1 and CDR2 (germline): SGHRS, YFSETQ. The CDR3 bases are TGCGCCAGCAGCTTAACGACAGGCAATGAAGCTTTCTTT. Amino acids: CASSLTTGNEAFF.